This TCR beta chain was identified in a study of cytomegalovirus exposure and HLA in healthy donors. Whole-study results and caveats: In all likelihood, a cluster of highly shared sequence variants was a sequencing artifact.

The PCR ran on 60 Vbeta and 13 Jbeta primers. Repertoires were generated with immunoSEQ multiplex PCR, while TCRdb's copy carries only in-frame clones and drops some. The sample holds around 100,000 clones; just under 75% are singletons and the top ten take more than 2%. Turning to this clone: Its specificity is not known.

Germline V gene lookup returns CDR1 MNHEY and CDR2 SMNVEV (reference sequence). The CDR3 totals 12 residues. The specimen sequenced was PBMCs. The TCR comes from a man aged 45-60 years in good health and CMV-seropositive. This chain joins TRBV27 and TRBJ2-5; 7 nucleotides align to TRBD1. The J call is uncertain, as TRBJ2-7 better fits the DNA end. CDR3 DNA sequence: TGTGCCAGCAGTTCGGGACAGAACGAGCAGTACTTC. It translates to CASSSGQNEQYF.